The clone carrying this T cell receptor beta chain has a count of ten or more. The sample belongs to a study of tumor-infiltrating lymphocytes in primary liver carcinoma. Reverse transcription of about 500 ng total RNA with a constant-region primer produced TCR beta cDNA. Each TCR beta library was derived from three nested multiplex PCR rounds that employed slightly modified ARM-PCR. PCR rounds one and two used TRBV1-TRBV30 forward primers with a C-beta reverse primer for roughly 9 cycles each. TCRdb redid the calling of the multiplex PCR reads with MiXCR, one entry per CDR3 protein. The table shows roughly 45,000 distinct CDR3 sequences, with 60% to 85% occurring only once. With 6 bases clipped from V and 3 bases from J, the junction kept 6 bases outside the gene matches. CDR1 is MNHEY, CDR2 SVGAGI, per germline. CDR3 length: 16 residues. Scientists recovered RNA and DNA together from roughly 21-30 mg of unsorted bulk tissue.

This TCR derives from a man in his forties with primary liver carcinoma and hepatitis B virus infection. The V and J genes are TRBV6-5 and TRBJ2-2, with 11 bases that match TRBD2. The sequenced sample was liver tumor tissue from sampling region 5. The subset here: tumor region T5, tumor centre. CDR3: CASRVLGLADTGELFF. CDR3 bases: TGTGCCAGCAGAGTATTGGGACTAGCGGACACCGGGGAGCTGTTTTTT.